The entry below describes one T cell receptor (beta chain). Indicated time point: pretreatment peripheral blood. The data stem from a study of PD-L1 blockade in urothelial cancer. The assay was immunoSEQ multiplex PCR, and TCRdb's table has in-frame clones only and misses some. The repertoire includes roughly 51,000 clones, more than 65% of them detected once, and 8.5% to 12% sits in the top ten. Here the sequenced sample was PBMCs, taken around atezolizumab (anti-PD-L1) treatment. The TCR originated in a man in his 70s with urothelial cancer.

CDR3: CASSPLGPGQGSWANVLTF. CDR3 nucleotides: TGTGCCAGCAGCCCGCTTGGGCCGGGACAGGGATCTTGGGCCAACGTCCTGACTTTC. The genes are TRBV5-4 and TRBJ2-6; 9 bases align to TRBD1. The length of the CDR3 is 19 residues. Trimming removed 4 bases from V and 5 bases from J; junction bases left unmatched: 16. Germline V gene lookup returns CDR1 SGHNT and CDR2 YYREEE (reference sequence).